Listed below are T cell receptor beta chains from one sample, sequenced in a study of T cells in Graves' hyperthyroidism and ophthalmopathy. TCRdb ran MiXCR on the multiplex PCR reads and lists one entry per CDR3 protein. Among about 600,000 distinct CDR3 sequences listed, roughly 15% were seen once. Specimen: blood. The receptors stem from a woman between 50 and 59 years old with Graves' ophthalmopathy. Both conserved end residues are part of each CDR3. Where a row states a size, it is once, few, many or the class of an expanded clone; other rows omit it.

TRBJ2-7 | many | TRBV7-2 | CASSLRDRVDHQSYEQYF
TRBJ1-2 | many | TRBV7-2 | CASSLAGTGAFLGYTF
TRBJ2-1 | many | TRBV24-1 | CATSDPGLAVSSYNEQFF
TRBJ2-7 | . | TRBV27 | CASSRGPLYEQYF
TRBJ2-3 | many | TRBV24-1 | CATSNLQGTGDTQYF
TRBJ2-5 | . | TRBV20-1 | CSASSPTRWKQTQYF
TRBJ2-3 | . | TRBV4-1 | CASSQGTSGAITDTQYF
TRBJ2-2 | many | TRBV6-5 | CASSYSSQGNTGELFF
TRBJ2-1 | many | TRBV9 | CASSITSGRSNEQFF
TRBJ2-7 | . | TRBV6-2/TRBV6-3 | CASSYLIWGDEQYF
TRBJ1-1 | many | TRBV5-1 | CASSLQQGNTEAFF